The clone carrying this T cell receptor (beta chain) has ten or more counts. Its antigen remains unidentified. A J-beta primer mix and a sample-barcoded 5' primer were used in a second PCR of roughly 6 to 12 cycles. TCRdb re-derived calls from the 5' RACE reads in MiXCR, one entry per CDR3 protein. The sample lists some 1.1 million distinct CDR3 sequences; roughly two fifths were seen once. This CDR3 has 12 amino acids. The V and J ends lost 6 bases and 4 bases respectively, with 8 bases between them. The V gene's germline CDR1 is MNHEY and CDR2 SMNVEV (reference sequence). The record originates from a study of blood T cells in healthy people across ages. Study-level points and caveats: Strong correlation existed between TCR beta diversity and naive T cell percentage.

The clonotype was recovered from a man younger than 30 in good health. This sequence joins TRBV27 and TRBJ2-3, with D unclear. The sample consisted of blood. DNA for the CDR3: TGTGCCAGCAGCTCGCTTTCAGATACGCAGTATTTT. Translating gives CASSSLSDTQYF.